Below, 24 T cell receptor beta chains from the same sample are listed, as sequenced in a study of technical replicates of blood from several donors. Some clones are missing from TCRdb's copy, which holds only in-frame ones; the method was immunoSEQ multiplex PCR. The repertoire consists of tens of thousands of clones, with roughly 94% occurring once and the leading ten covering about 0.25%. Sequenced sample: T cells isolated from PBMCs. These receptors came from a human donor in good health.

The V call is TRBV27, the J call TRBJ2-5, with 11 bases matching TRBD1. Germline V gene data show CDR1 as MNHEY and CDR2 as SMNVEV (reference sequence). The V segment lost 8 bases and the J segment 5 bases; nucleotides outside the gene matches: 7. The CDR3 sequence is 14 residues long. CDR3 in amino acids: CASVGQGEGETQYF. The CDR3 DNA sequence: TGTGCCAGCGTGGGACAGGGGGAGGGGGAGACCCAGTACTTC.

The chain couples TRBV5-4 to TRBJ2-7; tentative D call: TRBD2 (6 bases). CDR1 and CDR2 from the germline V gene are SGHNT and YYREEE (reference sequence). The CDR3 sequence is 15 residues long. Trimming stripped 0 bases from V and 0 bases from J, with 10 bases between. Here the CDR3 reads CASSLGAGSSYEQYF. The DNA for the CDR3 is TGTGCCAGCAGCTTGGGCGCGGGAAGCTCCTACGAGCAGTACTTC. The full variable domain, completed using reference TRBV5-4 and TRBJ2-7, is ETGVTQSPTHLIKTRGQQVTLRCSSQSGHNTVSWYQQALGQGPQFIFQYYREEENGRGNFPPRFSGLQFPNYSSELNVNALELDDSALYLCASSLGAGSSYEQYFGPGTRLTVT.

In the case of this clone: Compared with germline, one end of the junction differs, possibly owing to a read error. The rearrangement uses TRBV7-3 and TRBJ1-1; D call uncertain. CDR3 length: 13 amino acids. Germline assignment: CDR1 SGHTA and CDR2 FQGTGA. For the CDR3, the DNA is TGTGCCAGCAGGTTAAATATGAACACTGAAGCTTTCTTT. Residues: CASRLNMNTEAFF.

This chain connects TRBV28 to TRBJ1-1, with TRBD1 matching 9 bases. Germline V gene lookup returns CDR1 MDHEN and CDR2 SYDVKM. V gave up 5 bases and J gave up 1 base; unmatched junction bases: 5. This CDR3 spans 15 amino acids. Here the CDR3 DNA reads TGTGCCAGCAGTAATATACAGGGGGCGAACACTGAAGCTTTCTTT. This sequence encodes CASSNIQGANTEAFF.

This clone was counted once. The chain links TRBV4-2 to TRBJ1-3; unclear D gene. Between the trimmed V and J ends, which lost 0 bases and 0 bases, there was a span of 9 bases. Germline CDR1 is LGHNA and CDR2 is YNFKEQ. The CDR3 has 16 residues. The CDR3 DNA follows: TGTGCCAGCAGCCAAGAGGGCAGCCGCTCTGGAAACACCATATATTTT. It codes for CASSQEGSRSGNTIYF.

V and J are TRBV27 and TRBJ2-7; 7 nucleotides align to TRBD2. This CDR3 is built from 14 residues. Germline CDR1 and CDR2: MNHEY and SMNVEV (reference sequence). Losses at the gene ends were 4 bases for V and 3 bases for J; bases not matched to a gene: 6. The CDR3 protein is CASSWAGEGYEQYF. CDR3 coding DNA: TGTGCCAGCAGTTGGGCGGGGGAGGGCTACGAGCAGTACTTC.

The gene calls are TRBV11-2 and TRBJ2-7, with 11 bases aligning to TRBD2. V was pared by 4 bases and J by 3 bases, with 8 bases of the junction left unmatched. Germline V CDR1 and CDR2: SGHAT, FQNNGV. This CDR3 contains 16 residues. The CDR3 region is CASSWIRLAGIYEQYF. The CDR3 nucleotides read TGTGCCAGCAGCTGGATACGACTAGCGGGAATCTACGAGCAGTACTTC.

This clone was seen just once. V gene TRBV29-1 combines with J gene TRBJ1-5, with no clear D. The CDR3 runs 12 residues. Looked up from germline, CDR1 is SQVTM and CDR2 is ANQGSEA. V lost 7 bases and J lost 9, with 16 bases in between. CDR3 coding DNA: TGCAGCGCCCTGAGCCAGGAAAGGCCCCAGCATTTT. This translates into CSALSQERPQHF.

The chain couples TRBV6-5 to TRBJ1-2; D remains unclear. The germline V and J ends were trimmed by 0 bases and 7 bases, with 9 bases remaining between them. This CDR3 has 13 residues. Germline loops: CDR1 MNHEY, CDR2 SVGAGI. The CDR3 nucleotides are TGTGCCAGCAGTTACTCGAGGGTAGTTGGCTACACCTTC. Translated, it gives CASSYSRVVGYTF.

The V and J genes are TRBV7-6 and TRBJ2-6; 7 bases line up with TRBD1. The V and J ends lost 0 bases and 1 base, in that order; junction bases with no gene match: 3. Germline loops: CDR1 SGHVS, CDR2 FNYEAQ. The CDR3 spans 17 residues. The CDR3 nucleotides are TGTGCCAGCAGCTTAGCGGGACAGATATCTGGGGCCAACGTCCTGACTTTC. Translated: CASSLAGQISGANVLTF. Full variable domain (outside the CDR3, taken from reference TRBV7-6 and TRBJ2-6): GAGVSQSPRYKVTKRGQDVALRCDPISGHVSLYWYRQALGQGPEFLTYFNYEAQQDKSGLPNDRFSAERPEGSISTLTIQRTEQRDSAMYRCASSLAGQISGANVLTFGAGSRLTVL.

The genes are TRBV9 and TRBJ1-3, with D perhaps TRBD1 (5 bases). V lost 0 bases and J 6 bases, leaving 13 bases between the germline ends. The CDR3 runs 15 residues. Germline V gives CDR1 SGDLS, CDR2 YYNGEE. CDR3 protein: CASSVEGARENTIYF. DNA of the CDR3: TGTGCCAGCAGCGTAGAAGGGGCTAGGGAAAACACCATATATTTT.

J is TRBJ1-1 and V is TRBV27; the match to TRBD1 covers 8 bases. CDR3 size: 15 residues. The germline gives CDR1 MNHEY, CDR2 SMNVEV (reference sequence). V lost 4 bases to trimming and J lost 5 bases; unmatched junction nucleotides: 9. The CDR3 sequence is CASSSGIRGPTEAFF. In DNA form, the CDR3 reads TGTGCCAGCAGTTCCGGGATCAGGGGGCCTACTGAAGCTTTCTTT.

This CDR3 reads CASSVGQPGGALLGYGYTF. For the CDR3, the DNA is TGTGCCAGCAGCGTAGGTCAGCCGGGCGGGGCCCTCCTGGGCTATGGCTACACCTTC. The chain links TRBV9 to TRBJ1-2, with D possibly being TRBD1 (5 bases). The V and J ends lost 0 bases and 4 bases respectively, with 25 bases between them. This CDR3 is built from 19 residues. Germline CDR1 reads SGDLS; CDR2 reads YYNGEE.

J is TRBJ2-1 and V is TRBV29-1; 10 bases match TRBD2. The trim removed 7 bases at V and 1 base at J, leaving 4 bases unmatched. The CDR3 is 14 residues long. Germline V gives CDR1 SQVTM, CDR2 ANQGSEA. The CDR3 nucleotides are TGCAGCGACTGGACTAGCGGATCCTACAATGAGCAGTTCTTC. Its protein product is CSDWTSGSYNEQFF.

The chain recombines TRBV27 with TRBJ2-2; 8 positions agree with TRBD1. The CDR3 has 13 amino acids. The germline gives CDR1 MNHEY, CDR2 SMNVEV (reference sequence). V gave up 7 bases and J gave up 6 bases; unmatched junction bases: 4. CDR3 protein: CASNRQGPGELFF. The CDR3 coding sequence is TGTGCCAGCAACAGACAGGGGCCCGGGGAGCTGTTTTTT.

The genes are TRBV27 and TRBJ2-1; D remains unclear. Between the trimmed V and J ends, which lost 6 bases and 6 bases, there was a span of 18 bases. Germline CDR1 reads MNHEY; CDR2 reads SMNVEV (reference sequence). This CDR3 is built from 15 residues. The CDR3 bases are TGTGCCAGCAGCGAGAGGCCCGGGTCCGGCAATGAGCAGTTCTTC. This translates into CASSERPGSGNEQFF.

This rearrangement joins TRBV7-9 to TRBJ1-1; the match to TRBD1 covers 8 bases. Germline CDR1 is SEHNR and CDR2 is FQNEAQ (reference sequence). This CDR3 contains 16 residues. V was clipped by 2 bases and J by 1 base; unmatched bases: 6. This chain's CDR3 is CASSLSGGSPNTEAFF. CDR3 sequence (DNA): TGTGCCAGCAGCTTATCAGGGGGCTCACCGAACACTGAAGCTTTCTTT.

The J gene is TRBJ1-2, the V gene TRBV28; D is ambiguous. This CDR3 contains 12 residues. Germline V gene data show CDR1 as MDHEN and CDR2 as SYDVKM. V gave up 4 bases and J gave up 3 bases, with 6 bases separating them. This CDR3 is CASSSRDYGYTF. CDR3 DNA sequence: TGTGCCAGCAGTTCTCGAGACTATGGCTACACCTTC.

The J gene is TRBJ1-1, the V gene TRBV11-2; a weak D match, TRBD1 (5 bases). The CDR3 runs 15 residues. Germline V gives CDR1 SGHAT, CDR2 FQNNGV. Trimming removed 1 base from V and 5 bases from J, with 14 bases in between. This chain's CDR3 is CASSLAVGGETEAFF. The CDR3 DNA is TGTGCCAGCAGCTTAGCTGTCGGGGGGGAGACTGAAGCTTTCTTT.

The genes are TRBV11-2 and TRBJ2-7, with D possibly TRBD2 on 5 matching bases. The CDR3 runs to 16 residues. V shed 5 bases and J shed 0 bases, with 17 bases lying between them. In germline, CDR1 is SGHAT, CDR2 FQNNGV. CDR3 sequence: CASSTNSGSSSYEQYF. The CDR3 DNA follows: TGTGCCAGCAGCACCAACTCGGGATCGAGCTCCTACGAGCAGTACTTC.

The chain is built from TRBV6-1 and TRBJ1-5, with TRBD1 identical over 7 bases. J gave up 5 bases and V 8 bases, and 12 bases lay outside the gene matches. Germline CDR1 is MNHNS and CDR2 is SASEGT. The CDR3 consists of 15 residues. The CDR3 here is CASAPSAGQDQPQHF. CDR3 in DNA: TGTGCCAGCGCACCCTCAGCCGGACAGGATCAGCCCCAGCATTTT.

This clone is a singleton in its sample. V and J are TRBV4-1 and TRBJ2-7; weak D call: TRBD2 (6 bases). CDR1 and CDR2 from the germline V gene are MGHRA and YSYEKL. V dropped 0 bases and J dropped 0 bases, with 9 bases sitting between them. The CDR3 sequence is 15 residues long. CDR3 sequence: CASSQETRDSYEQYF. CDR3 nucleotides: TGCGCCAGCAGCCAAGAGACTAGGGACTCCTACGAGCAGTACTTC.

The chain is built from TRBV5-6 and TRBJ2-7; D unclear. The CDR3 is made up of 12 amino acids. V lost 3 bases, J lost 7 bases, and 11 bases lay in between. The germline gives CDR1 SGHDT, CDR2 YYEEEE. In DNA form, the CDR3 reads TGTGCCAGCAGCTCCTCCGAGAGGGAGCAGTACTTC. This encodes CASSSSEREQYF.

The chain is built from TRBV5-1 and TRBJ2-1, with D possibly being TRBD2 (5 bases). Germline V gene lookup returns CDR1 SGHRS and CDR2 YFSETQ. V was pared by 0 bases and J by 1 base, with 8 bases between. The length of the CDR3 is 15 residues. CDR3 coding DNA: TGCGCCAGCAGCTTGGGAGGGCCGTCCTACAATGAGCAGTTCTTC. Protein: CASSLGGPSYNEQFF. Full variable domain (missing parts from reference TRBV5-1 and TRBJ2-1): KAGVTQTPRYLIKTRGQQVTLSCSPISGHRSVSWYQQTPGQGLQFLFEYFSETQRNKGNFPGRFSGRQFSNSRSEMNVSTLELGDSALYLCASSLGGPSYNEQFFGPGTRLTVL.